Listed below are T cell receptor beta chains from one sample, sequenced in a study of spatial heterogeneity in lung cancer. TCRdb reprocessed the 5' RACE reads with MiXCR, giving one entry per CDR3 protein. The sample yields 40,000 to 45,000 distinct CDR3 sequences, around 13% seen once. The sequencing here drew on PBMCs, taken at surgery. Receptor source: a male donor with early-stage non-small cell lung cancer. Both conserved end residues are part of each CDR3. D genes are given only for firm matches. Some rows mark clone size as missing; the rest say once, few, many or name a class of expanded clone.

CSVDLGDNEQYF,TGCAGCGTTGATTTGGGGGACAACGAGCAGTACTTC,NA,NA,TRBJ2-7,TRBV29-1
CSARVGSLHF,TGCAGTGCTAGAGTAGGGAGCCTCCACTTT,NA,NA,TRBJ1-6,TRBV20-1
CASSEGGLNQPQHF,TGTGCCAGCAGTGAAGGCGGGTTAAATCAGCCCCAGCATTTT,NA,few,TRBJ1-5,TRBV6-1
CASSRRGTGSYNEQFF,TGTGCCAGCAGCCGACGCGGGACAGGGTCCTACAATGAGCAGTTCTTC,TRBD1,NA,TRBJ2-1,TRBV3-1
CASSLAELLAKNIQYF,TGTGCCAGCAGCTTGGCTGAGCTCCTAGCCAAAAACATTCAGTACTTC,NA,NA,TRBJ2-4,TRBV5-6
CASSRGHDYEQYF,TGCGCCAGCAGCCGCGGACATGACTACGAGCAGTACTTC,NA,many,TRBJ2-7,TRBV4-1
CASSSQDRAGNTIYF,TGTGCCAGCAGCTCCCAGGACAGGGCTGGAAACACCATATATTTT,TRBD1,NA,TRBJ1-3,TRBV7-2
CASARTSGSSYNEQFF,TGTGCTAGCGCCCGGACTAGCGGTAGCTCCTACAATGAGCAGTTCTTC,TRBD2,many,TRBJ2-1,TRBV7-7
CASRPSSLWDNEQFF,TGCGCCAGCAGACCCTCATCCCTTTGGGACAATGAGCAGTTCTTC,NA,few,TRBJ2-1,TRBV5-1
CASSLEGPEAFF,TGCGCCAGCAGCTTGGAGGGACCTGAAGCTTTCTTT,NA,NA,TRBJ1-1,TRBV5-1
CASSLTGDGQPQHF,TGTGCCAGCAGCCTTACAGGGGATGGTCAGCCCCAGCATTTT,TRBD1,NA,TRBJ1-5,TRBV12-3/TRBV12-4
CASSLEIQETQYF,TGCGCCAGCAGCTTGGAAATTCAAGAGACCCAGTACTTC,NA,few,TRBJ2-5,TRBV5-1
CAISDRDDYGYTF,TGTGCCATCAGTGACAGGGACGACTATGGCTACACCTTC,NA,few,TRBJ1-2,TRBV10-3
CASSYGFGQFF,TGTGCCAGCAGTTACGGGTTTGGGCAGTTCTTC,NA,NA,TRBJ2-1,TRBV6-5
CASSVSGNGNEQYF,TGTGCCAGCAGCGTAAGCGGGAATGGAAACGAGCAGTACTTC,TRBD2,NA,TRBJ2-7,TRBV9
CASSESSGTYSYNEQFF,TGTGCCAGCAGCGAATCTAGCGGGACCTACTCCTACAATGAGCAGTTCTTC,TRBD2,NA,TRBJ2-1,TRBV7-6
CASTAHGGDTGELFF,TGTGCCAGCACCGCCCACGGGGGGGACACCGGGGAGCTGTTTTTT,TRBD2,few,TRBJ2-2,TRBV6-2/TRBV6-3
CASSFPKAGLGEKLFF,TGTGCCAGCAGTTTTCCTAAGGCGGGCCTTGGGGAAAAACTGTTTTTT,NA,few,TRBJ1-4,TRBV28
CASSQATGFELGGYTF,TGCGCCAGCAGCCAAGCTACAGGGTTTGAATTAGGTGGCTACACCTTC,NA,many,TRBJ1-2,TRBV4-1
CAWSAGLVTYEQYF,TGTGCCTGGAGTGCAGGACTAGTCACCTACGAGCAGTACTTC,TRBD2,few,TRBJ2-7,TRBV30
CASSFGQGAGEQYF,TGTGCCAGCAGTTTCGGGCAGGGGGCCGGGGAGCAGTACTTC,TRBD1,NA,TRBJ2-7,TRBV27
CASSSITGSTEAFF,TGTGCCAGCAGCTCTATCACAGGGTCCACTGAAGCTTTCTTT,NA,NA,TRBJ1-1,TRBV11-2
CSVATTGMGEKLFF,TGCAGCGTTGCCACGACAGGGATGGGTGAAAAACTGTTTTTT,TRBD1,many,TRBJ1-4,TRBV29-1
CASSLAPGSFYEQYF,TGTGCCAGCAGCTTAGCGCCCGGGAGTTTCTACGAGCAGTACTTC,NA,NA,TRBJ2-7,TRBV7-2
CASSLLASQETQYF,TGTGCCAGCAGTTTACTAGCGAGCCAAGAGACCCAGTACTTC,TRBD2,medium-sized,TRBJ2-5,TRBV6-5